This note documents a single T cell receptor beta chain sequence. This entry belongs to a study of T-cell memory formation after mild COVID-19. This CDR3 has 15 amino acids. From germline, CDR1 is SGHRS and CDR2 YFSETQ. Trimming cost V 5 bases and J 0 bases, with 9 bases left between them. TCRdb reanalysed the 5' RACE reads using MiXCR and keeps one entry per CDR3 protein. Of just over 300,000 distinct CDR3 sequences in the sample, just under 20% were seen once. The source of this sequence is a man younger than 30 who had mild COVID-19 (a few samples of this study predate the infection). Cell type and time point are not known. The V and J genes are TRBV5-1 and TRBJ2-6; possible D gene TRBD2, 5 bases. The sequencing input was PBMCs or a T cell subset sorted from them (not recorded which). The CDR3 DNA reads as TGCGCCAGCAGATCACGGGGCTCTGGGGCCAACGTCCTGACTTTC. It is translated as CASRSRGSGANVLTF. The full variable domain, in which reference TRBV5-1 and TRBJ2-6 provide the parts outside the CDR3, is KAGVTQTPRYLIKTRGQQVTLSCSPISGHRSVSWYQQTPGQGLQFLFEYFSETQRNKGNFPGRFSGRQFSNSRSEMNVSTLELGDSALYLCASRSRGSGANVLTFGAGSRLTVL.